This TCR beta chain was observed in a study of control samples from healthy donors and cancer patients. This CDR3 is built from 17 residues. Losses at the gene ends were 3 bases for V and 1 base for J; bases not matched to a gene: 7. The germline V gene encodes CDR1 KGHSH and CDR2 LQKENI. TCRdb's copy holds only in-frame clones and misses some; the assay was immunoSEQ multiplex PCR. The sample contains about 130,000 clones, 80% to 95% of which appear only once. The sequenced material came from blood. This TCR derives from a man in his forties in good health. This chain joins TRBV18 and TRBJ1-3; 9 positions agree with TRBD1. The CDR3 bases are TGTGCCAGCTCACCTTTACAGGACAGGGGATCTGGAAACACCATATATTTT. It is translated as CASSPLQDRGSGNTIYF.